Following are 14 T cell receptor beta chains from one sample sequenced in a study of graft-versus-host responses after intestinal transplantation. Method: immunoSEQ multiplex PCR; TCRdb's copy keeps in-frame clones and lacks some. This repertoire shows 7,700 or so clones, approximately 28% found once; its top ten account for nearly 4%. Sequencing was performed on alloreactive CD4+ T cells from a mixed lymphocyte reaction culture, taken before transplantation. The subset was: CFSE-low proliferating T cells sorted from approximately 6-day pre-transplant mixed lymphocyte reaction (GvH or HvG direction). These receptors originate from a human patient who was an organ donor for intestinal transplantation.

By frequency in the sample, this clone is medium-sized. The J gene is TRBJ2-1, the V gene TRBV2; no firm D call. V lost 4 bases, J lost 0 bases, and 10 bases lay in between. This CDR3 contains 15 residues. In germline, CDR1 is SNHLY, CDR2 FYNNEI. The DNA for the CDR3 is TGTGCCAGCAGTGTGGGCTCGAGCTCCTACAATGAGCAGTTCTTC. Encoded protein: CASSVGSSSYNEQFF.

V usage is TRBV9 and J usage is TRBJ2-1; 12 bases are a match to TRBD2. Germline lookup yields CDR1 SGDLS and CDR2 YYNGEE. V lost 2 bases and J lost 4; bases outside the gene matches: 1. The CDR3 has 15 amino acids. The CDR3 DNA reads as TGTGCCAGCAGCGTTCTAGCGGGGGGGTACAATGAGCAGTTCTTC. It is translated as CASSVLAGGYNEQFF.

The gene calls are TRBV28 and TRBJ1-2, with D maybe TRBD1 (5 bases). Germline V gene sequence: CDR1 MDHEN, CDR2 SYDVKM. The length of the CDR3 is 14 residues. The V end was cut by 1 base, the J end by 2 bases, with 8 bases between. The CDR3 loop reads CASSLLGGNYGYTF. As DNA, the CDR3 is TGTGCCAGCAGTTTATTGGGGGGGAACTATGGCTACACCTTC.

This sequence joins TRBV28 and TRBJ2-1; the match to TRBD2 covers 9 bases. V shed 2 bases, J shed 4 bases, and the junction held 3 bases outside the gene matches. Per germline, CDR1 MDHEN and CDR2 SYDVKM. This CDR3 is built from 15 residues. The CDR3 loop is CASSLGGRGYNEQFF. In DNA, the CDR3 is TGTGCCAGCAGTTTAGGCGGGAGGGGGTACAATGAGCAGTTCTTC. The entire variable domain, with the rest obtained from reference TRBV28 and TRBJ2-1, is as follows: DVKVTQSSRYLVKRTGEKVFLECVQDMDHENMFWYRQDPGLGLRLIYFSYDVKMKEKGDIPEGYSVSREKKERFSLILESASTNQTSMYLCASSLGGRGYNEQFFGPGTRLTVL.

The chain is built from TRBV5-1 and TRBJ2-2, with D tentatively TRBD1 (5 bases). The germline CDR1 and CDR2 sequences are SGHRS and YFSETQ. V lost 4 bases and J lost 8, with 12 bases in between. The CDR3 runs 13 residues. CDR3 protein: CASSPGFAGELFF. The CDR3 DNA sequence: TGCGCCAGCAGCCCAGGGTTCGCGGGGGAGCTGTTTTTT.

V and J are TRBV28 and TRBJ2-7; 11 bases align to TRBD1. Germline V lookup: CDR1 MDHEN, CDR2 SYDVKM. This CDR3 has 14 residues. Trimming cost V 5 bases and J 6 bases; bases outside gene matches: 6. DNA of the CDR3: TGTGCCAGCAGTGATCCTGGGACAGGGGGCGAGCAGTACTTC. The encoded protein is CASSDPGTGGEQYF.

The CDR3 is CASGRGGSKDTQYF. In DNA form, the CDR3 reads TGTGCCAGCGGCCGGGGAGGGTCGAAAGATACGCAGTATTTT. The chain has TRBV6-5 and TRBJ2-3, with 7 nucleotides matching TRBD2. This CDR3 has 14 residues. The ends lost 8 bases at V and 5 bases at J; junction bases unmatched: 10. CDR1 MNHEY and CDR2 SVGAGI come from the germline V gene.

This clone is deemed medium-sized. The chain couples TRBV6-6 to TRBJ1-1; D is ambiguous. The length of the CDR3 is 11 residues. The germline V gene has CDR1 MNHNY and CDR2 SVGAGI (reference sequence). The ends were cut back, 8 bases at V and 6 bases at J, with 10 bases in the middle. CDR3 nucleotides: TGTGCCAGCGGGAGGGCGCCTGAAGCTTTCTTT. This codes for CASGRAPEAFF.

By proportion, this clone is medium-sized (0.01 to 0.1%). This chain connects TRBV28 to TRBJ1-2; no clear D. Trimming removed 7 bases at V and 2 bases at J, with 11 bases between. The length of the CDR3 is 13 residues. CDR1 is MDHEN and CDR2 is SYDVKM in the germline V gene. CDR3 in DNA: TGTGCCAGCACCGATGGGAGGAACTATGGCTACACCTTC. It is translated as CASTDGRNYGYTF.

For the CDR3, the DNA is TGTGCCAGCAAAGAGGCCGGGGAGCTGTTTTTT. This sequence encodes CASKEAGELFF. The chain uses TRBV25-1 and TRBJ2-2; D is unresolved. This CDR3 contains 11 residues. The V end was cut by 7 bases, the J end by 6 bases, with 6 bases between. Per the germline V gene, CDR1 is MGHDK and CDR2 is SYGVNS.

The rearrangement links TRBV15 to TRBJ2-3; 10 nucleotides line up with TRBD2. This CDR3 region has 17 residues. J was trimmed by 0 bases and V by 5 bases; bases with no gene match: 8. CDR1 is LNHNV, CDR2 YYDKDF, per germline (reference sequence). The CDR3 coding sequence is TGTGCCACCAGCCCTCGCCTAGCGGGGGTGAGCACAGATACGCAGTATTTT. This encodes CATSPRLAGVSTDTQYF.

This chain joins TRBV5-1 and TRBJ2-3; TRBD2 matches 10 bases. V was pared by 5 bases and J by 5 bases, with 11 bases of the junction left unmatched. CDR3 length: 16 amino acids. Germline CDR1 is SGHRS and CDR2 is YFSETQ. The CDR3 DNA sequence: TGCGCCAGCAGTTGGTCCGGGACTAGCGCAGAAGATACGCAGTATTTT. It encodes CASSWSGTSAEDTQYF.

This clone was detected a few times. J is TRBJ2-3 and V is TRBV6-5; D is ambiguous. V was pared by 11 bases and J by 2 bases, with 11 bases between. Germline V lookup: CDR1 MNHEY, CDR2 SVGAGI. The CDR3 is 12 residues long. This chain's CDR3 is CAVSLPTDTQYF. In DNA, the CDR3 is TGTGCCGTCAGTCTCCCCACAGATACGCAGTATTTT.

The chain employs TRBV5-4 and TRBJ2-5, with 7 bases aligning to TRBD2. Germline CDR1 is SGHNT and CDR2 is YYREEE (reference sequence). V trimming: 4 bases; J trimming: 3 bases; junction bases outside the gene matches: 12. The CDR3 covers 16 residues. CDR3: CASSLDLMLAEETQYF. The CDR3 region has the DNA TGTGCCAGCAGCCTCGATCTGATGCTAGCGGAAGAGACCCAGTACTTC. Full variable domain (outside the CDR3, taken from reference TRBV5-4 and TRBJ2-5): ETGVTQSPTHLIKTRGQQVTLRCSSQSGHNTVSWYQQALGQGPQFIFQYYREEENGRGNFPPRFSGLQFPNYSSELNVNALELDDSALYLCASSLDLMLAEETQYFGPGTRLLVL.